The clone carrying this T cell receptor (beta chain) was seen more than once but under ten times. The data originate from a study of shared clonotypes between healthy human individuals. This CDR3 contains 13 residues. Germline CDR1 is MNHNS and CDR2 is SASEGT. Trimming shortened V by 6 bases and J by 3 bases, and 12 bases separated the two germline ends. Donation came from healthy HIV-negative adults that had no recent acute infections or vaccinations. Profiled with immunoSEQ multiplex PCR; TCRdb holds only in-frame clones, not every one. This repertoire shows more than 550,000 clones, over 60% found once; its top ten account for under 2%.

This chain uses TRBV6-1 with TRBJ2-7; D is perhaps TRBD1 (6 bases). The sequenced sample was memory CD4+ T cells sorted from blood. The sample's subset: CD45RA-negative fraction. The source is a woman younger than 45 in good health. CDR3 DNA: TGTGCCAGCAGACCTACAGGGATCTACGAGCAGTACTTC. It yields the protein CASRPTGIYEQYF.